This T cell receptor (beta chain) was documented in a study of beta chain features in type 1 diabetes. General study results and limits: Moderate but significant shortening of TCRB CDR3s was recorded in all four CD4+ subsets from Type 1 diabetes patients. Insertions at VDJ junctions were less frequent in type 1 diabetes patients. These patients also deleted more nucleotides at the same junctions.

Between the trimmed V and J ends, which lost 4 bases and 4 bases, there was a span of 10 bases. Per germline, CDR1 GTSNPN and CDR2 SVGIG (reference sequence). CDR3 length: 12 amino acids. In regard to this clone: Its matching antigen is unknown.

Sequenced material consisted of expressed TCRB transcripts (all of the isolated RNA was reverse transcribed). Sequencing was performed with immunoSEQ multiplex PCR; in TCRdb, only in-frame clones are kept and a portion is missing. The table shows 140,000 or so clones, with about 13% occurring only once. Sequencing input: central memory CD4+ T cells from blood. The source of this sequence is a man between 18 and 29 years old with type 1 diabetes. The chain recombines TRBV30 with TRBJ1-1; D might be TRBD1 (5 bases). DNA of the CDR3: TGTGCCTGGACGGGGGATTCCACTGAAGCTTTCTTT. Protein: CAWTGDSTEAFF.